The 5 T cell receptor beta chains listed next were all sequenced from one sample in a study of blood T cell repertoires in COVID-19. Clones were sequenced by immunoSEQ multiplex PCR, and TCRdb holds only the in-frame ones, with some missing. This table holds about 160,000 clones, roughly 90% found once. Material for sequencing was peripheral blood. These receptors were collected from a man aged 55 to 70 with acute or convalescent COVID-19.

This rearrangement joins TRBV7-3 to TRBJ1-2, with D perhaps matching TRBD1 (5 bases). The V gene's germline CDR1 is SGHTA and CDR2 FQGTGA. V was pared by 5 bases and J by 4 bases, with 11 bases between. The CDR3 is 13 amino acids. This CDR3 reads CASSEGGAYGYTF. The CDR3 coding sequence is TGTGCCAGCAGCGAGGGAGGGGCCTATGGCTACACCTTC.

A few counts support this clone. This chain uses TRBV29-1 with TRBJ2-1; D uncertain. The CDR3 runs 13 residues. CDR1 is SQVTM and CDR2 is ANQGSEA in the germline V gene. Trimming removed 4 bases at V and 6 bases at J, with 13 bases between. This chain's CDR3 is CSVVAQLVNEQFF. The CDR3 DNA is TGCAGCGTTGTTGCCCAACTCGTCAATGAGCAGTTCTTC.

This clone was counted once. This chain joins TRBV12-3 or TRBV12-4 and TRBJ1-2; tentative D call: TRBD1 (6 bases). The V gene lost 6 bases and the J gene lost 7 bases, with 15 bases spanning the gap. The CDR3 runs to 13 residues. The CDR3 bases are TGTGCCAGCAGGCACAGGGTGTTGTCTGGCTACACCTTC. Residues: CASRHRVLSGYTF.

J is TRBJ1-6 and V is TRBV5-8; D is ambiguous. The length of the CDR3 is 18 residues. CDR1 SGHTS and CDR2 YDEGEE come from the germline V gene. Trimming cost V 0 bases and J 7 bases, with 20 bases left between them. The CDR3 DNA reads as TGTGCCAGCAGCTTGGTATCAGGCGGGCTACCACTGAATTCACCCCTCCACTTT. Amino acids: CASSLVSGGLPLNSPLHF.

This clone occurred once. The rearrangement links TRBV6-5 to TRBJ1-1, with D maybe TRBD1 (5 bases). Trimming took 5 bases from V and 0 from J, leaving 13 bases between them. Germline V gene sequence: CDR1 MNHEY, CDR2 SVGAGI. The CDR3 totals 15 residues. The CDR3 nucleotides are TGTGCCAGCAGTCCTAGGACAAGGATGAACACTGAAGCTTTCTTT. Its translation is CASSPRTRMNTEAFF.